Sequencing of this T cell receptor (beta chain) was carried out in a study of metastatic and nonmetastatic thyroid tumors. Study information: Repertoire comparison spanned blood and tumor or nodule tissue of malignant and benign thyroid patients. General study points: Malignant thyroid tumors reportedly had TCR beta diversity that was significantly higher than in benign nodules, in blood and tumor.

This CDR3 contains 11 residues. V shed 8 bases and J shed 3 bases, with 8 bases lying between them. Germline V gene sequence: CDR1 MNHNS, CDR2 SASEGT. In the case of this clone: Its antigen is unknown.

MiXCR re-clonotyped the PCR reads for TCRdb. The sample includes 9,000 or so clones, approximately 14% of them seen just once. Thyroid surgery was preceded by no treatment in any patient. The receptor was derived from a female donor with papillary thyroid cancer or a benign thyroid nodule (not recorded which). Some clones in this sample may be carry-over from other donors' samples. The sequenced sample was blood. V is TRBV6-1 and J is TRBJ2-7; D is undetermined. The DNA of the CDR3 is TGTGCCAGCGGAGTAGTCTACGAGCAGTACGTC. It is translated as CASGVVYEQYV.